This T cell receptor (beta chain) was sequenced during a study of T-cell reconstitution after alpha-beta-depleted transplantation in children. Germline values: CDR1 SNHLY, CDR2 FYNNEI. Deletions cut 4 bases from V and 2 bases from J, with 4 bases between. There are 12 residues in the CDR3. Construction of the TCRbeta library involved unique molecular identifiers. TCRdb used MiXCR to reprocess the PCR reads, holding one entry per CDR3 protein. The table records about 540,000 distinct CDR3 sequences, approximately 20% of them present only once. The sequenced sample was PBMCs from the stem cell graft donor, obtained from the stem cell graft. The genes are TRBV2 and TRBJ2-3; D is ambiguous. The source of this sequence is a human donor who donated a stem cell graft to a child with acute lymphoblastic leukemia. Here the CDR3 DNA reads TGTGCCAGCAGTGTTTACACAGATACGCAGTATTTT. It specifies CASSVYTDTQYF.